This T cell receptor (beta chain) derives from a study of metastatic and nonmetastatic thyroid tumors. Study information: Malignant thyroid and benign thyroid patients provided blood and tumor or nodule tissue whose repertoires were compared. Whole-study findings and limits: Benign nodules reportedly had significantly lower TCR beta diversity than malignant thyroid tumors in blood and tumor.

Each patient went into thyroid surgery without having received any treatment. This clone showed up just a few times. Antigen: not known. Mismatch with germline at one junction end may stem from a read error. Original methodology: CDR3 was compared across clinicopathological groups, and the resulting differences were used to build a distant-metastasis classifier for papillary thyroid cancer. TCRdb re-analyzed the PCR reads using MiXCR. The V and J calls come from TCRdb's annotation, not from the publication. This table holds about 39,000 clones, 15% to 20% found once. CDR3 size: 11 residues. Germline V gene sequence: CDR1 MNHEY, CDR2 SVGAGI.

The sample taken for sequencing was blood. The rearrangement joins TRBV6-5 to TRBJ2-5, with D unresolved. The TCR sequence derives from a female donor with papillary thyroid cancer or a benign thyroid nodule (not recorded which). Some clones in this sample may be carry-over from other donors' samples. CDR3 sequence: CANSYVETQYF. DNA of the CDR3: TGTGCCAACAGTTACGTGGAGACCCAGTACTTC.